Listed below are T cell receptor beta chains from one sample, sequenced in a study of blood T cell repertoires in COVID-19. TCRdb's table, derived via immunoSEQ multiplex PCR, lists solely in-frame clones and lacks some. The data show roughly 410,000 clones, 89% seen once. The source material was peripheral blood. All receptors derive from a middle-aged woman with COVID-19, enrolled during active disease. The CDR3 runs from the conserved cysteine through the conserved F or W. The D gene is left open where the match is weak. Rows give clone size only sometimes, using once, few, many, or a class for an expanded clone.

d_gene,j_gene,abundance,v_gene,CDR3aa,CDR3nt
NA,TRBJ1-6,NA,TRBV7-3,CASSRDSQRGAPLHF,TGTGCCAGCAGCCGGGACTCTCAACGGGGGGCACCCCTCCACTTT
TRBD1,TRBJ2-1,NA,TRBV24-1,CATSSPRGYNEQFF,TGTGCCACCAGTTCACCCAGGGGGTACAATGAGCAGTTCTTC
TRBD2,TRBJ2-7,NA,TRBV6-4,CASSPTSGTYEQYF,TGTGCCAGCAGTCCGACTAGCGGGACCTACGAGCAGTACTTC
TRBD1,TRBJ1-4,once,TRBV24-1,CATSDSGTGNEKLFF,TGTGCCACCAGTGATTCCGGGACAGGGAACGAAAAACTGTTTTTT
NA,TRBJ2-7,NA,TRBV27,CASRRTDLSYEQYF,TGTGCCAGCAGACGGACAGATCTCTCCTACGAGCAGTACTTC
TRBD1,TRBJ1-1,NA,TRBV3-1/TRBV3-2,CASSQGGGGTEAFF,TGTGCCAGCAGCCAAGGAGGGGGCGGCACTGAAGCTTTCTTT
TRBD2,TRBJ2-1,NA,TRBV28,CASSSPGEGSYNEQFF,TGTGCCAGCAGTTCCCCGGGGGAGGGCTCCTACAATGAGCAGTTCTTC
NA,TRBJ2-7,NA,TRBV5-6,CASSSYRVLEQYF,TGTGCCAGCAGCTCTTACAGGGTCCTCGAGCAGTACTTC
NA,TRBJ1-1,NA,TRBV6-4,CASRVEGTTWNTEAFF,TGTGCCAGCAGAGTAGAGGGAACTACCTGGAACACTGAAGCTTTCTTT
TRBD2,TRBJ2-1,once,TRBV29-1,CSVEEEGLALNEQFF,TGCAGCGTTGAAGAGGAGGGACTAGCGCTCAATGAGCAGTTCTTC
NA,TRBJ1-6,NA,TRBV5-6,CASSPLGGITAPLHF,TGTGCCAGCAGCCCTTTAGGGGGTATAACTGCACCCCTCCACTTT
TRBD1,TRBJ2-3,NA,TRBV6-6,CASSRQGASTDTQYF,TGTGCCAGCAGTCGACAGGGGGCTAGCACAGATACGCAGTATTTT
NA,TRBJ1-2,NA,TRBV29-1,CSVEGAGKLYGYTF,TGCAGCGTTGAAGGAGCAGGGAAACTGTATGGCTACACCTTC
TRBD1,TRBJ2-5,NA,TRBV15,CATSGRGLTGGTQYF,TGTGCCACCAGCGGGCGGGGCCTGACAGGGGGTACCCAGTACTTC
TRBD1,TRBJ1-4,NA,TRBV7-6,CASSLSTGWNEKLFF,TGTGCCAGCAGCCTTTCGACAGGGTGGAATGAAAAACTGTTTTTT
NA,TRBJ1-1,NA,TRBV4-1,CASSQGREAFF,TGCGCCAGCAGCCAAGGTCGGGAAGCTTTCTTT
NA,TRBJ2-1,once,TRBV19,CASSTRPLAREQFF,TGTGCCAGTAGTACGCGTCCACTCGCGCGGGAGCAGTTCTTC
TRBD1,TRBJ1-6,NA,TRBV18,CASSPPGGGNSPLHF,TGTGCCAGCTCACCACCCGGAGGGGGCAATTCACCCCTCCACTTT
TRBD1,TRBJ1-2,NA,TRBV28,CASSTLRDSNGYTF,TGTGCCAGCAGTACCCTCCGGGACAGCAATGGCTACACCTTC
NA,TRBJ2-7,NA,TRBV28,CASNSVTYEQYF,TGTGCCAGCAATTCTGTAACCTACGAGCAGTACTTC
NA,TRBJ2-3,NA,TRBV9,CASSVDGQTSTDTQYF,TGTGCCAGCAGCGTAGATGGACAGACTAGCACAGATACGCAGTATTTT
NA,TRBJ1-2,NA,TRBV30,CAWTPGYGYTF,TGTGCCTGGACTCCGGGCTATGGCTACACCTTC
NA,TRBJ1-3,NA,TRBV9,CASSVESSGNTIYF,TGTGCCAGCAGCGTAGAGAGCTCTGGAAACACCATATATTTT
TRBD1,TRBJ1-1,NA,TRBV5-6,CASSLPTGTGIRDTEAFF,TGTGCCAGCAGCTTACCAACCGGGACAGGGATAAGGGACACTGAAGCTTTCTTT
TRBD2,TRBJ2-1,NA,TRBV27,CASSSQLAGGNNEQFF,TGTGCCAGCAGTTCACAACTAGCGGGGGGGAACAATGAGCAGTTCTTC
NA,TRBJ1-1,NA,TRBV14,CASSQDLRDTEAFF,TGTGCCAGCAGCCAAGATCTTCGGGACACTGAAGCTTTCTTT
TRBD1,TRBJ2-7,NA,TRBV5-1,CASSLAHDRGASYEQYF,TGCGCCAGCAGCTTGGCTCATGACAGGGGGGCCTCCTACGAGCAGTACTTC
NA,TRBJ1-4,few,TRBV19,CASSTWEQNEKLFF,TGTGCCAGTAGTACATGGGAGCAGAATGAAAAACTGTTTTTT
TRBD1,TRBJ2-5,NA,TRBV7-7,CASSFDRGQETQYF,TGTGCTAGCAGCTTCGACAGGGGGCAAGAGACCCAGTACTTC
TRBD1,TRBJ2-2,NA,TRBV11-3,CASSLDPRQGDTGELFF,TGTGCCAGCAGCTTAGATCCTAGACAGGGGGACACCGGGGAGCTGTTTTTT